These 19 T cell receptor beta chains were sequenced from one sample in a study of early T cells in non-severe SARS-CoV-2 infection. TCRdb fed the 5' RACE reads into MiXCR, producing one record per CDR3 protein. The table lists 62,000 or so distinct CDR3 sequences, roughly a tenth of them singletons. The sequencing sample was made of whole blood. The receptors here all came from an adult who was a healthcare worker with PCR-confirmed SARS-CoV-2 infection or an uninfected control (not recorded which).

This clonotype was counted a few times. This CDR3 reads CASSQDLLVSGDTQYF. In DNA form, the CDR3 reads TGTGCCAGCAGCCAAGATCTTCTCGTTTCGGGGGATACGCAGTATTTT. This chain uses TRBV4-2 with TRBJ2-3, with D possibly being TRBD2 (5 bases). From germline, CDR1 is LGHNA and CDR2 YNFKEQ. This CDR3 comprises 16 residues. With 0 bases removed from V and 6 bases from J, the gap between germline ends came to 16 bases.

V usage is TRBV18 and J usage is TRBJ2-3; 9 bases map to TRBD1. This CDR3 has 16 amino acids. V trimming: 1 base; J trimming: 4 bases; junction bases outside the gene matches: 6. Per germline, CDR1 KGHSH and CDR2 LQKENI. CDR3 DNA: TGTGCCAGCTCACCACGGGGACAGGGTACGGCAGATACGCAGTATTTT. Residues: CASSPRGQGTADTQYF.

In its sample, this clonotype was seen many times. This rearrangement joins TRBV27 to TRBJ2-5, with 7 bases fitting TRBD1. The J segment lost 4 bases and the V segment lost 2 bases, leaving 1 base of the junction unmatched. The CDR3 sequence is 13 residues long. CDR1 is MNHEY, CDR2 SMNVEV, per germline (reference sequence). In DNA form, the CDR3 reads TGTGCCAGCAGTTTAAGACAGGGAGAGACCCAGTACTTC. Amino acid sequence: CASSLRQGETQYF.

This clonotype came up a few times. The rearrangement joins TRBV7-2 to TRBJ2-2; TRBD2 aligns across 14 bases. V lost 8 bases, J lost 4 bases, and 9 bases stayed unmatched. CDR1 and CDR2 from the germline V gene are SGHTA and FQGNSA. This CDR3 contains 17 residues. This CDR3 reads CASRLAGGPGRTGELFF. CDR3 nucleotides: TGTGCCAGCCGACTAGCGGGGGGGCCTGGCCGCACCGGGGAGCTGTTTTTT.

The rearrangement links TRBV20-1 to TRBJ2-1; TRBD2 might be the D (5 bases). Trimming cost V 4 bases and J 0 bases, with 10 bases left between them. The CDR3 sequence is 14 residues long. Germline-derived CDR1 and CDR2 are DFQATT and SNEGSKA (reference sequence). CDR3 nucleotides: TGCAGTGCTAAAACTAGGAGCTCCTACAATGAGCAGTTCTTC. This encodes CSAKTRSSYNEQFF.

In its sample, this clonotype was seen many times. The CDR3: CSALKGDTSTDTQYF. The CDR3 region has the DNA TGCAGTGCTCTCAAGGGGGACACTTCCACAGATACGCAGTATTTT. The chain carries TRBV20-1 and TRBJ2-3, with D tentatively TRBD1 (6 bases). This CDR3 region has 15 residues. Germline V lookup: CDR1 DFQATT, CDR2 SNEGSKA (reference sequence). Trimming cost V 5 bases and J 2 bases, with 17 bases left between them.

This clonotype was counted only a few times. The chain uses TRBV7-9 and TRBJ1-3; D may be TRBD1 (5 bases). Germline V gives CDR1 SEHNR, CDR2 FQNEAQ (reference sequence). V gave up 5 bases and J gave up 2 bases, with 13 bases separating them. The CDR3 runs 15 residues. In DNA, the CDR3 is TGTGCCAGCAGCCCGAACTCGGGGGCTGGAAACACCATATATTTT. This translates into CASSPNSGAGNTIYF.

At least ten counts were recorded for this clonotype. The V call is TRBV12-3 or TRBV12-4, the J call TRBJ1-6, with D unresolved. The CDR3 is made up of 15 amino acids. Trimming stripped 5 bases from V and 0 bases from J, with 8 bases between. Here the CDR3 DNA reads TGTGCCAGCAGTCCCCAGAGCTCCTATAATTCACCCCTCCACTTT. Translated, it gives CASSPQSSYNSPLHF.

This clonotype has at least ten counts. J is TRBJ2-1 and V is TRBV4-1; TRBD2 matches 13 bases. CDR1 and CDR2 (germline): MGHRA, YSYEKL. Germline trimming cut 3 bases from V and 3 bases from J; bases unmatched to any gene: 8. The CDR3 has 18 amino acids. Here the CDR3 reads CASSHTGLAGALYNEQFF. The CDR3 region has the DNA TGCGCCAGCAGCCACACCGGACTAGCGGGGGCCCTCTACAATGAGCAGTTCTTC.

This sequence joins TRBV18 and TRBJ2-5; 11 bases align to TRBD1. Germline V gives CDR1 KGHSH, CDR2 LQKENI. The CDR3 length is 15 residues. The V gene end was trimmed by 5 bases and the J gene end by 4 bases; junction bases not matched to a gene: 6. CDR3 in amino acids: CASSSGQGARETQYF. Written as DNA, the CDR3 is TGTGCCAGCTCATCAGGACAGGGGGCAAGAGAGACCCAGTACTTC.

This clonotype was seen more than once but under ten times. This rearrangement joins TRBV3-1 to TRBJ2-2; TRBD1 agrees at 10 bases. Germline loops: CDR1 LGHDT, CDR2 YNNKEL (reference sequence). The V segment lost 1 base and the J segment 6 bases; nucleotides outside the gene matches: 11. This CDR3 contains 18 residues. The CDR3 sequence is CASSQGGTGEVWSGELFF. The CDR3 DNA reads as TGTGCCAGCAGCCAAGGCGGGACAGGGGAGGTTTGGTCCGGGGAGCTGTTTTTT.

This clonotype has only a few counts. CDR3 sequence: CASSQEGRTPGRAFF. The CDR3 nucleotides read TGTGCCAGCAGCCAAGAAGGTCGGACTCCCGGGAGAGCTTTCTTT. This chain links TRBV14 with TRBJ1-1; no clear D. The CDR3 runs 15 residues. V shed 0 bases and J shed 10 bases, with 18 bases lying between them. Germline V gene data show CDR1 as SGHDN and CDR2 as FVKESK.

This clonotype showed up just a few times. This chain joins TRBV10-3 and TRBJ1-1; D possibly corresponds to TRBD1 (5 bases). Germline loops: CDR1 ENHRY, CDR2 SYGVKD. The germline V and J ends were trimmed by 2 bases and 0 bases, with 10 bases remaining between them. This CDR3 contains 15 residues. CDR3 bases: TGTGCCATCAGTGAGACGGGACTGCTGAACACTGAAGCTTTCTTT. Its translation is CAISETGLLNTEAFF.

The rearrangement joins TRBV27 to TRBJ1-1; no clear D. The CDR3 spans 21 residues. The germline V gene encodes CDR1 MNHEY and CDR2 SMNVEV (reference sequence). Trimming left V 5 bases short and J 1 base short, with 32 bases between. The CDR3 loop is CASSPLGFDPPGRGKNTEAFF. CDR3 coding DNA: TGTGCCAGCAGTCCCCTAGGGTTCGATCCACCTGGGCGCGGAAAGAACACTGAAGCTTTCTTT.

This clonotype was seen repeatedly, ten times or more. This chain uses TRBV10-2 with TRBJ2-2; 10 nucleotides agree with TRBD1. The CDR3 is made up of 14 amino acids. Germline V lookup: CDR1 WSHSY, CDR2 SAAADI. With 6 bases clipped from V and 7 bases from J, the junction kept 5 bases outside the gene matches. CDR3 region: CASSVTGGGGELFF. The CDR3 nucleotides are TGCGCCAGCAGCGTGACAGGGGGCGGCGGGGAGCTGTTTTTT.

This clonotype was seen many times. The chain links TRBV3-1 to TRBJ2-3; no clear D gene. The V end was cut by 3 bases, the J end by 0 bases, with 4 bases between. The germline CDR1 and CDR2 sequences are LGHDT and YNNKEL (reference sequence). This CDR3 is 13 amino acids long. CDR3 coding DNA: TGTGCCAGCAGCCAGGCTAGCACAGATACGCAGTATTTT. This encodes CASSQASTDTQYF.

In its sample, this clonotype was seen a few times. The genes are TRBV5-1 and TRBJ2-1; D might be TRBD1 or TRBD2, each matching 5 bases. CDR3 length: 15 residues. Germline V gene sequence: CDR1 SGHRS, CDR2 YFSETQ. The germline V and J ends were trimmed by 0 bases and 11 bases, with 18 bases remaining between them. In DNA, the CDR3 is TGCGCCAGCAGCTTGGATGAGGGGACGCGTATGAAGCAGTTCTTC. Translation gives CASSLDEGTRMKQFF.

J is TRBJ1-1 and V is TRBV12-3 or TRBV12-4, with unresolved D. This CDR3 comprises 14 residues. Trimming shortened V by 5 bases and J by 1 base, and 11 bases separated the two germline ends. The CDR3 protein is CASSQTETNTEAFF. The CDR3 coding sequence is TGTGCCAGCAGTCAAACAGAGACGAACACTGAAGCTTTCTTT.

This clonotype was detected only a few times. The V and J genes are TRBV18 and TRBJ2-2, with a tentative D call TRBD1 (6 bases). The germline CDR1 and CDR2 sequences are KGHSH and LQKENI. Trimming pared 5 bases from V and 6 bases from J, leaving 13 bases between. The CDR3 totals 14 residues. The CDR3: CASSFYRDAGELFF. DNA for the CDR3: TGTGCCAGCTCATTTTACAGGGACGCCGGGGAGCTGTTTTTT.